This T cell receptor (beta chain) was identified during a study of CD8+ T cells in alopecia areata. Study outcomes and limitations: Sequencing of scalp samples also captures resident alphabeta T cells of normal skin. Elevated clonality characterized lesional scalp relative to normal scalp, particularly in alopecia totalis/universalis.

Sampling of alopecia areata patients yielded lesional scalp punch biopsies as well as peripheral blood. A FACSAria was used to sort CD4+ and CD8+ T cells. These cells came from PBMCs. RNA was extracted and reverse transcribed into cDNA as the sequencing template. Data came from immunoSEQ multiplex PCR; TCRdb stores just in-frame clones and leaves some out. Of 120,000 or so clones in the sample, around 50% were seen once. About this clone itself: Its target is unknown.

CDR1 and CDR2 from the germline V gene are SNHLY and FYNNEI. Between the trimmed V and J ends, which lost 10 bases and 6 bases, there was a span of 8 bases. CDR3 size: 10 residues. The sample consisted of NKG2D-low CD8+ T cells sorted from blood. The V call is TRBV2, the J call TRBJ2-3; D not certain. This clonotype was obtained from a human donor with alopecia areata. DNA of the CDR3: TGTGCCACCGTGGGGGATACGCAGTATTTT. Translated: CATVGDTQYF.